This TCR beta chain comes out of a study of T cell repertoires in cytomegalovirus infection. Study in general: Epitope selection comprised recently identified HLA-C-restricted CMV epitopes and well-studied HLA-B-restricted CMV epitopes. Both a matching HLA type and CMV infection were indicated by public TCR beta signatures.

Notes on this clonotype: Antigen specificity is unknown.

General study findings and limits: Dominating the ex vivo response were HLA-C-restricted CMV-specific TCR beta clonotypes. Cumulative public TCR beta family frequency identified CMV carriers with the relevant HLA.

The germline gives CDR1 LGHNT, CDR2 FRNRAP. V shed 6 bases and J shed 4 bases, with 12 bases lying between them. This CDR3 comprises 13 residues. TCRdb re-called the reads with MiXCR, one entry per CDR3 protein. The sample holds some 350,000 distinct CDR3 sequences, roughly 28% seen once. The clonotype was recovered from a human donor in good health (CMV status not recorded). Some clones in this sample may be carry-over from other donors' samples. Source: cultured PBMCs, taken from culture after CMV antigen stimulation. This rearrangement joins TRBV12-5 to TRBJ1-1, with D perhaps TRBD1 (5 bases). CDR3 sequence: CASGPPGVTEAFF. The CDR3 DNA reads TGTGCTAGTGGCCCCCCGGGGGTCACTGAAGCTTTCTTT.